This T cell receptor beta chain was captured in a study of vaccination effects on CD4 cells after COVID-19. Study in general: Sampling occurred 16 days and one week pre-vaccination in two convalescent patients.

Study-level results: The study, lacking early post-infection timepoints, had few convalescent patients. Marked contraction was observed in infection-induced and vaccine-induced clones late after vaccination.

Under the ViraFEST assay, PBMC were stimulated with viral peptide pools so that antigen-specific CD4+ T cells expanded. Sequencing was performed afterwards. CD4+ T cells were isolated after around 10 days of culture. SARS-CoV-2 infection was confirmed by PCR in the person between March and December 2020. Researchers swapped half the medium for IL-2 medium on both days 3 and 7. The germline V gene encodes CDR1 SGHTA and CDR2 FQGTGA. The CDR3 runs to 15 residues. Trimming removed 0 bases at V and 7 bases at J, with 10 bases between. Sequencing used immunoSEQ multiplex PCR; TCRdb keeps in-frame clones, though not all of them. The sample includes approximately 29,000 clones, 65% to 75% of them seen just once. Points on this clone: Its target is not known.

The source was CD4+ T cells from PBMCs cultured with a peptide pool, collected before COVID-19 vaccination. The source is a human donor who had a prior SARS-CoV-2 infection. This chain joins TRBV7-3 and TRBJ1-6; D is possibly TRBD1 (6 bases). The CDR3 reads CASSLTYRENSPLHF. CDR3 bases: TGTGCCAGCAGCTTAACGTACAGGGAAAATTCACCCCTCCACTTT.